This entry is about one T cell receptor (beta chain). Its target is not known. At one boundary the junction diverges from the germline segment, which might be a read error. Stable hyperthyroidism denotes an absence of ophthalmopathy throughout 18 months of follow-up. This sample is part of a study of Graves' ophthalmopathy and Graves' hyperthyroidism. Study conclusions and caveats: Detection in blood was also observed for most expanded thyroid clonotypes above 0.001 frequency. Ophthalmopathy was separated from stable hyperthyroidism by a 13-signature model with 87.88% sensitivity and 65% to 82% specificity. Ophthalmopathy progression was predicted by the model at 70.59% sensitivity and 72% to 80% specificity.

Germline CDR1 SEHNR, CDR2 FQNEAQ (reference sequence). The CDR3 spans 15 residues. RNA transcripts served as template for amplifying TCR beta CDR3 sequences. HTBI-primed RT-PCR formed the first round, and a multiplex PCR formed the second. TCRdb used MiXCR to reprocess the multiplex PCR reads, holding one entry per CDR3 protein. The sample has a few hundred thousand distinct CDR3 sequences, 15% to 20% seen once. The receptor was isolated from an adult woman with stable Graves' hyperthyroidism. V usage is TRBV7-9 and J usage is TRBJ2-5; TRBD1 or TRBD2 may be the D gene (5 bases each). The sample was peripheral blood. CDR3: CASSFSRGHQETKYF. Here the CDR3 DNA reads TGTGCCAGCAGCTTCAGCCGGGGCCATCAAGAGACCAAGTACTTC.